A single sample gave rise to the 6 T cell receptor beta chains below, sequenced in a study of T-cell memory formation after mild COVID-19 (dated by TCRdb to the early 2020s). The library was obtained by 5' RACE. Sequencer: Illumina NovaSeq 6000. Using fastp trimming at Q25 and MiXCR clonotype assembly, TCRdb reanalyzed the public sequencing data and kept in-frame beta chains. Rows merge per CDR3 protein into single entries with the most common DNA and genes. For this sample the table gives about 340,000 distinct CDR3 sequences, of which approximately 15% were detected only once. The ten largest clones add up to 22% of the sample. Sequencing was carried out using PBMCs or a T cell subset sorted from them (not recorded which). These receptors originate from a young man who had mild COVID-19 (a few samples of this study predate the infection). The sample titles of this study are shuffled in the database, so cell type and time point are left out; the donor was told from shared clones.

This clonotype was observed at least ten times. The CDR3 sequence is CASSLSGYEQYV. CDR3 bases: TGTGCCAGCAGTTTATCGGGCTACGAGCAGTACGTC. The rearrangement uses TRBV28 and TRBJ2-7; D gene unclear. In germline, CDR1 is MDHEN, CDR2 SYDVKM. V lost 1 base and J 3 bases, leaving 4 bases between the germline ends. This CDR3 is built from 12 residues.

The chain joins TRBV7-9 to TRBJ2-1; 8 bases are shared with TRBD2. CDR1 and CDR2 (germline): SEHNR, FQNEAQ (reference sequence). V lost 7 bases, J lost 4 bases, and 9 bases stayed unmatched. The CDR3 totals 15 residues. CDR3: CASTPRGGAYNEQFF. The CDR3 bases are TGTGCCAGCACCCCTCGGGGGGGCGCTTACAATGAGCAGTTCTTC.

CDR3 protein: CASSSFLSQRGSPLHF. The CDR3, as DNA: TGTGCCAGCAGTTCCTTTCTCTCCCAGCGGGGTTCACCCCTCCACTTT. The rearrangement joins TRBV6-5 to TRBJ1-6; D is undetermined. The CDR3 totals 16 residues. CDR1 and CDR2 (germline): MNHEY, SVGAGI. V was pared by 4 bases and J by 9 bases, with 19 bases between.

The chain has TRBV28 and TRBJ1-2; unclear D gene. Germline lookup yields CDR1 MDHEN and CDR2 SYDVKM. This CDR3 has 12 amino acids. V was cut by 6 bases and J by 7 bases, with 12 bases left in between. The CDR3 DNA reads TGTGCCAGCAGCCCTCACGGAGGTGGCTACACCTTC. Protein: CASSPHGGGYTF.

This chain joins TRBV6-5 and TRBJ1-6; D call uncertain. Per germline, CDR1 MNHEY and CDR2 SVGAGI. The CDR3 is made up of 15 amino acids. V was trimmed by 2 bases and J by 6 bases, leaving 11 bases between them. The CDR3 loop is CASSYLGPVNSPLHF. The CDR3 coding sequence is TGTGCCAGCAGTTACCTCGGACCGGTTAATTCACCCCTCCACTTT.

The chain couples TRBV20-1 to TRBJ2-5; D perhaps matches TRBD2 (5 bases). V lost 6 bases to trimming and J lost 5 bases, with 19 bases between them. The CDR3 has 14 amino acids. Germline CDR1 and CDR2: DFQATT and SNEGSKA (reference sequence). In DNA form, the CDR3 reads TGCAGTGCGAGACCCGGACTTATTCAGGAGACCCAGTACTTC. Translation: CSARPGLIQETQYF.